These 15 T cell receptor beta chains originate from one sample sequenced in a study of shared clonotypes between healthy human individuals. Sequencing used immunoSEQ multiplex PCR; TCRdb keeps in-frame clones, though not all of them. Among roughly 2.5 million clones listed, roughly 92% were seen once. The sample comprised naive CD4+ T cells sorted from blood. This sample's subset: CD45RA+ positively selected. Source of these receptors: a man in his late teens or twenties in good health.

The chain is built from TRBV10-3 and TRBJ2-7; 7 nucleotides match TRBD2. V shed 5 bases and J 6 bases; nucleotides not matched to a gene: 4. From germline, CDR1 is ENHRY and CDR2 SYGVKD. The CDR3 has 12 residues. In nucleotides, the CDR3 is TGTGCCATCAGTCCGGGGGGATCCGAGCAGTACTTC. This codes for CAISPGGSEQYF.

The J gene is TRBJ2-7, the V gene TRBV2; 7 bases are a match to TRBD1. Germline V lookup: CDR1 SNHLY, CDR2 FYNNEI. The ends lost 6 bases at V and 6 bases at J; junction bases unmatched: 8. The CDR3 has 13 amino acids. The CDR3 here is CASRQGNFGEQYF. CDR3 DNA sequence: TGTGCCAGCAGACAGGGGAACTTCGGCGAGCAGTACTTC.

This clone showed up just a few times. The J gene is TRBJ1-6, the V gene TRBV6-5, with a possible D match to TRBD1 (6 bases). V was trimmed by 5 bases and J by 7 bases, leaving 12 bases between them. The germline gives CDR1 MNHEY, CDR2 SVGAGI. The CDR3 contains 14 residues. CDR3 in DNA: TGTGCCAGCAGTCCCCGGACAGTGAATTCACCCCTCCACTTT. Its protein product is CASSPRTVNSPLHF.

The chain recombines TRBV10-3 with TRBJ1-2; 9 bases fit TRBD1. This CDR3 is built from 14 residues. In germline, CDR1 is ENHRY, CDR2 SYGVKD. The trim removed 7 bases at V and 2 bases at J, leaving 5 bases unmatched. CDR3 loop: CAITGQGDNYGYTF. The DNA of the CDR3 is TGTGCCATCACGGGACAGGGAGACAACTATGGCTACACCTTC.

The chain is built from TRBV28 and TRBJ2-7, with D perhaps matching TRBD1 or TRBD2 (5 bases each). The CDR3 runs to 16 residues. Germline V gene lookup returns CDR1 MDHEN and CDR2 SYDVKM. Deletions cut 4 bases from V and 0 bases from J, with 16 bases between. The CDR3 DNA is TGTGCCAGCAGTTCGGGACCCTTGGCTAGCTCCTACGAGCAGTACTTC. It encodes CASSSGPLASSYEQYF.

The chain links TRBV10-1 to TRBJ2-3; 12 nucleotides line up with TRBD2. Germline CDR1 and CDR2: WNHNN and SYGVQD (reference sequence). Trimming took 4 bases from V and 0 from J; bases not matched to a gene: 8. The CDR3 has 18 amino acids. The CDR3 sequence is CASSGWLAGGPSTDTQYF. The CDR3 bases are TGCGCCAGCAGTGGATGGCTAGCGGGAGGGCCGAGCACAGATACGCAGTATTTT.

The chain joins TRBV18 to TRBJ2-7; 7 bases match TRBD1. The CDR3 totals 14 residues. CDR1 KGHSH and CDR2 LQKENI come from the germline V gene. V was clipped by 6 bases and J by 0 bases; unmatched bases: 5. This chain's CDR3 is CASSLDRSSYEQYF. For the CDR3, the DNA is TGTGCCAGCTCCTTGGACAGGAGCTCCTACGAGCAGTACTTC.

The chain links TRBV11-1 to TRBJ2-7, with 10 nucleotides matching TRBD1. CDR1 and CDR2 (germline): SGHAT, FQDESV (reference sequence). V shed 5 bases and J 2 bases; nucleotides not matched to a gene: 6. This CDR3 spans 15 amino acids. The CDR3 DNA follows: TGTGCCAGCAGCCGGGACAGGGGATATGCCTACGAGCAGTACTTC. Amino acid sequence: CASSRDRGYAYEQYF.

The CDR3 DNA reads as TGTGCCAGCAGCTTTGCCGTTGGTTGGAACACTGAAGCTTTCTTT. Its translation is CASSFAVGWNTEAFF. The gene calls are TRBV12-1 and TRBJ1-1. TRBV12-1 is classified as a pseudogene. CDR3 size: 15 residues.

The J gene is TRBJ1-5, the V gene TRBV21-1; the table assigns TRBD1, which was not confirmed against the DNA. TRBV21-1 is described as a pseudogene. The CDR3 is 14 residues long. The CDR3 DNA reads as TGTGCCAGCAGCGGTTTTGACAGACCCCCACCCCAGCATTTT. It encodes CASSGFDRPPPQHF.

This chain joins TRBV6-1 and TRBJ2-3; D ambiguous. CDR1 is MNHNS and CDR2 is SASEGT in the germline V gene. Trimming took 6 bases from V and 0 from J, leaving 7 bases between them. CDR3 size: 13 residues. The DNA for the CDR3 is TGTGCCAGCAGGAGAGTTAGCACAGATACGCAGTATTTT. It encodes CASRRVSTDTQYF.

The chain recombines TRBV21-1 with TRBJ1-1. TRBV21-1 constitutes a pseudogene. CDR3 size: 16 residues. The DNA for the CDR3 is TGTGCCAGCTGGGCAAGGGGGGAGAGGGTGAACACTGAAGCTTTCTTT. Its translation is CASWARGERVNTEAFF.

V and J are TRBV2 and TRBJ2-2, with D perhaps TRBD2 (6 bases). V lost 6 bases and J lost 2, with 10 bases in between. This CDR3 has 14 residues. Germline V gives CDR1 SNHLY, CDR2 FYNNEI. CDR3: CASRGGLNTGELFF. For the CDR3, the DNA is TGTGCCAGCAGGGGCGGACTAAACACCGGGGAGCTGTTTTTT.

Points on this clone: The same CDR3 can be traced to other DNA sequences in this sample. The chain is built from TRBV9 and TRBJ2-5, with 9 nucleotides matching TRBD2. The CDR3 has 14 residues. With V trimmed by 0 bases and J by 3 bases, 0 bases remained unmatched. Germline V gives CDR1 SGDLS, CDR2 YYNGEE. The CDR3 coding sequence is TGTGCCAGCAGCGTAGGACTAGCGGAAGAGACCCAGTACTTC. It encodes CASSVGLAEETQYF.

This clone came up once. This chain links TRBV7-8 with TRBJ1-4; D not certain. Between the trimmed V and J ends, which lost 4 bases and 6 bases, there was a span of 6 bases. CDR3 length: 12 residues. Germline V lookup: CDR1 SGHVS, CDR2 FQNEAQ. The CDR3 protein is CASSSAYEKLFF. The CDR3 coding sequence is TGTGCCAGCAGCTCAGCTTATGAAAAACTGTTTTTT.